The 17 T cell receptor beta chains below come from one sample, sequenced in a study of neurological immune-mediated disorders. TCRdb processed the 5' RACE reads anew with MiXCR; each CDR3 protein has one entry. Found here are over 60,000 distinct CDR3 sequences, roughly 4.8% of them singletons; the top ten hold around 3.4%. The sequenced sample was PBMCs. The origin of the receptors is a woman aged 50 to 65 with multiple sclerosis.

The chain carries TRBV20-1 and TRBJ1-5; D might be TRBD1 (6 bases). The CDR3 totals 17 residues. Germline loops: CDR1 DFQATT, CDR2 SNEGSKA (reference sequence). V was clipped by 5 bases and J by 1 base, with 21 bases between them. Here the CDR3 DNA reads TGCAGTGCTGGGAAAGAACAGGGACCTCTAAGCAATCAGCCCCAGCATTTT. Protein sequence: CSAGKEQGPLSNQPQHF.

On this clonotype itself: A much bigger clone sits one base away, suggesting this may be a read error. CDR3 sequence reads: CSASERGRTPDSPLHF. In nucleotides, the CDR3 is TGCAGTGCTAGCGAGAGGGGGCGCACCCCGGATTCACCCCTCCACTTT. V and J are TRBV20-1 and TRBJ1-6, with 7 bases identical to TRBD1. CDR3 length equals 16 residues. J lost 8 bases, V lost 3 bases, and 13 bases had no gene match. Germline assignment: CDR1 DFQATT and CDR2 SNEGSKA (reference sequence).

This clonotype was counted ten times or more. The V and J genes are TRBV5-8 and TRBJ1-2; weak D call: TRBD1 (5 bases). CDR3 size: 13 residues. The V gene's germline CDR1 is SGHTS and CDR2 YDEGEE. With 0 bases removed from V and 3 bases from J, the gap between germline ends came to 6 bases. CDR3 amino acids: CASSLGQYYGYTF. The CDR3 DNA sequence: TGTGCCAGCAGCTTGGGACAGTACTATGGCTACACCTTC. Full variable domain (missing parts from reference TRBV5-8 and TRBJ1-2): EAGVTQSPTHLIKTRGQQATLRCSPISGHTSVYWYQQALGLGLQFLLWYDEGEERNRGNFPPRFSGRQFPNYSSELNVNALELEDSALYLCASSLGQYYGYTFGSGTRLTVV.

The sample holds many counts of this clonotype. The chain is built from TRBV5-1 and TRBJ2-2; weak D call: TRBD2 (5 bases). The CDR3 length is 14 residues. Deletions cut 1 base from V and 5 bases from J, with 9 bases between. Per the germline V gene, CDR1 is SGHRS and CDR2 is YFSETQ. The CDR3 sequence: CASSLRGNTGELFF. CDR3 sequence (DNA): TGCGCCAGCAGCTTGAGAGGGAATACCGGGGAGCTGTTTTTT. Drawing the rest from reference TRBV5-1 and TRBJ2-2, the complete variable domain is KAGVTQTPRYLIKTRGQQVTLSCSPISGHRSVSWYQQTPGQGLQFLFEYFSETQRNKGNFPGRFSGRQFSNSRSEMNVSTLELGDSALYLCASSLRGNTGELFFGEGSRLTVL.

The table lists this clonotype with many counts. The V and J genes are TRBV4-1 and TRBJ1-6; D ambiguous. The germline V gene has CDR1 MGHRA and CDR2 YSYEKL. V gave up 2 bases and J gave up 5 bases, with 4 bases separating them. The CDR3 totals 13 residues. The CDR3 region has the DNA TGCGCCAGCAGCCAAATCCATAATTCACCCCTCCACTTT. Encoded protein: CASSQIHNSPLHF.

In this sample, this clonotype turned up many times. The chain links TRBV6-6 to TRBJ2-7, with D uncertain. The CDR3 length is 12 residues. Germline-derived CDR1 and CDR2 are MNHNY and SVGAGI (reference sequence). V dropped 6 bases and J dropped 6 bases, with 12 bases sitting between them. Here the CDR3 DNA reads TGTGCCAGCAGCCACGTCGGGTCCGAGCAGTACGTC. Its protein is CASSHVGSEQYV.

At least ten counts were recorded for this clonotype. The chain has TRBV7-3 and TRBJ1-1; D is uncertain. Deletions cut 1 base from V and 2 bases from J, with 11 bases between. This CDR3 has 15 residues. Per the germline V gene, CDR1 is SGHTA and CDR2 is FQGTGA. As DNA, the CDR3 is TGTGCCAGCAGCTTAAGTGGAGATAGAAACACTGAAGCTTTCTTT. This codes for CASSLSGDRNTEAFF.

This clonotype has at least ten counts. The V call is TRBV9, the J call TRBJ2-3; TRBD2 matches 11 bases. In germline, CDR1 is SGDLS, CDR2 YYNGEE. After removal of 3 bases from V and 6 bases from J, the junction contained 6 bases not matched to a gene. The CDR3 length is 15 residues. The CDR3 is CASSDLRTSGDTQYF. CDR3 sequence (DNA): TGTGCCAGCAGCGACTTACGGACTAGCGGGGATACGCAGTATTTT. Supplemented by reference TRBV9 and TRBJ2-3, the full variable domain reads DSGVTQTPKHLITATGQRVTLRCSPRSGDLSVYWYQQSLDQGLQFLIQYYNGEERAKGNILERFSAQQFPDLHSELNLSSLELGDSALYFCASSDLRTSGDTQYFGPGTRLTVL.

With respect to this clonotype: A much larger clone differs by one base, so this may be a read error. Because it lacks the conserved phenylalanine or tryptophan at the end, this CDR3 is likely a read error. CDR3 DNA sequence: TGCGCCAGCAGCTTGGATCCAGTGAACACCGGGGAGCTGTTTTAT. Translating gives CASSLDPVNTGELFY. The V gene is TRBV5-1, the J gene TRBJ2-2; no reliable D call. Trimming took off 0 bases at V and 1 base at J, with 7 bases between the two ends. Germline V gene lookup returns CDR1 SGHRS and CDR2 YFSETQ. This CDR3 region has 15 residues.

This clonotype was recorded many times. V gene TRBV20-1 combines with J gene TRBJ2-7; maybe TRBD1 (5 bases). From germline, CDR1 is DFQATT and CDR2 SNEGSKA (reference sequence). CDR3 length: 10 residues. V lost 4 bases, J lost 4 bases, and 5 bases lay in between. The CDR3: CSATGYEQYF. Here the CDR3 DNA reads TGCAGTGCTACAGGGTACGAGCAGTACTTC.

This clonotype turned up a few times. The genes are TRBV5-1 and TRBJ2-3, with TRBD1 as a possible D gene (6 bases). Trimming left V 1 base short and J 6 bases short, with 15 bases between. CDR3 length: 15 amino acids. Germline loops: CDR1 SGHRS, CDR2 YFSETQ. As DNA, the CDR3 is TGCGCCAGCAGCTTGTCGGACAGACGTGTGGATACGCAGTATTTT. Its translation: CASSLSDRRVDTQYF.

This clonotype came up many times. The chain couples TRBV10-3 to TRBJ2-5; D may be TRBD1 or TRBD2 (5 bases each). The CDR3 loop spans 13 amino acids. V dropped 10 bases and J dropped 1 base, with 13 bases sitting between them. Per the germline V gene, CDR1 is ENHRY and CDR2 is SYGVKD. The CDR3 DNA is TGTGCCACCACGGGACCAAGCCAAGAGACCCAGTACTTC. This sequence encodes CATTGPSQETQYF.

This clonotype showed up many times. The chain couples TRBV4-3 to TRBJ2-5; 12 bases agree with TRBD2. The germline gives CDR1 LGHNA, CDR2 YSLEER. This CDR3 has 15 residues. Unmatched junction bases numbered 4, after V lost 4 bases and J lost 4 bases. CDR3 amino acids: CASSPGLAGRETQYF. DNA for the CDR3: TGCGCCAGCAGCCCCGGACTAGCGGGGCGAGAGACCCAGTACTTC.

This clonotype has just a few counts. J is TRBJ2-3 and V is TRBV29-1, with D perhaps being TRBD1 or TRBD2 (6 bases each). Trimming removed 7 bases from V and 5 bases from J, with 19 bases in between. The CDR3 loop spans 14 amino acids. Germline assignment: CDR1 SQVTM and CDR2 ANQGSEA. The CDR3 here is CSGAPRGAGDTQYF. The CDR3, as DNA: TGCAGCGGTGCCCCCAGGGGAGCGGGAGATACGCAGTATTTT.

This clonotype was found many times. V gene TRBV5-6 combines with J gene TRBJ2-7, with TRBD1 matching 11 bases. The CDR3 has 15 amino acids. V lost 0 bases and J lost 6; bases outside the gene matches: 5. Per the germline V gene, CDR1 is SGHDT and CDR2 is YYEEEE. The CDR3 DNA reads TGTGCCAGCAGCTTGGGGGTCGGGACAGGGGGCGAGCAGTACTTC. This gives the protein CASSLGVGTGGEQYF.

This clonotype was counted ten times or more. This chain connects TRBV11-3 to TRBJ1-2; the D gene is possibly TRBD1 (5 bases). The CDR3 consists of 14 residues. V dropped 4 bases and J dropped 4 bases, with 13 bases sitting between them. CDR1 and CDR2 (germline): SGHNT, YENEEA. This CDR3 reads CASSSDSTVYGYTF. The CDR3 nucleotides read TGTGCCAGCAGCTCAGACAGCACAGTCTATGGCTACACCTTC. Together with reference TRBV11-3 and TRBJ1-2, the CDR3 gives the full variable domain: EAGVVQSPRYKIIEKKQPVAFWCNPISGHNTLYWYLQNLGQGPELLIRYENEEAVDDSQLPKDRFSAERLKGVDSTLKIQPAELGDSAVYLCASSSDSTVYGYTFGSGTRLTVV.

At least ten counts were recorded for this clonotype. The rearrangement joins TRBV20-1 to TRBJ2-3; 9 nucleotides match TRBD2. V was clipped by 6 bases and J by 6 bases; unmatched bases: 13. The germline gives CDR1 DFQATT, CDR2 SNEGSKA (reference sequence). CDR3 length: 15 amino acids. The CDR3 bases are TGCAGTGCCCCGCCCCCGGCGGGGGGGCGGGATACGCAGTATTTT. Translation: CSAPPPAGGRDTQYF.